These T cell receptor beta chains were read from a single sample in a study of T cells in Graves' hyperthyroidism and ophthalmopathy. In TCRdb, the multiplex PCR reads were re-called with MiXCR into one record per CDR3 protein. The data contain roughly 400,000 distinct CDR3 sequences, over 13% of them singletons. What was sequenced was blood. These TCRs come from a man aged 50-59 years with Graves' ophthalmopathy. Both conserved end residues are part of each CDR3. D genes are given only for firm matches.

d_call	v_call	j_call	cdr3_length	cdr3_aa
NA	TRBV6-2/TRBV6-3	TRBJ1-1	16	CASSYSRGGRPTEAFF
NA	TRBV3-1	TRBJ2-2	14	CASSETSTTGELFF
NA	TRBV7-8	TRBJ2-7	14	CASTLGDSSYEQYF
TRBD2	TRBV5-6	TRBJ2-1	16	CASSITTSGRRNEQFF
NA	TRBV29-1	TRBJ2-7	12	CSVGLGFYEQYF
NA	TRBV15	TRBJ2-1	15	CATSRDRRPQTEQFF
TRBD2	TRBV7-6	TRBJ2-5	16	CASSAGTSGSRETQYF
TRBD1	TRBV7-2	TRBJ1-5	14	CASRPGTGHQPQHF
TRBD1	TRBV11-3	TRBJ2-5	16	CASSYTGTGLRETQYF
TRBD1	TRBV7-9	TRBJ1-1	15	CASSSGQGENTEAFF
NA	TRBV11-2	TRBJ1-1	12	CASSLDVGKAFF
NA	TRBV3-1	TRBJ1-2	16	CASSFLRGQRDYGYTF
TRBD1	TRBV29-1	TRBJ1-1	15	CSVVFGGTGVTEAFF
TRBD1	TRBV3-1	TRBJ1-3	17	CASSPSGQLLSGNTIYF
TRBD2	TRBV28	TRBJ2-7	16	CASSLGLAGTSYEQYF
NA	TRBV19	TRBJ1-1	13	CASSIEGQGAAFF
NA	TRBV6-5	TRBJ2-7	15	CASSYSPGTNAAQYF
NA	TRBV5-1	TRBJ2-4	13	CASSGTGPGIQYF
NA	TRBV15	TRBJ2-7	14	CATSRDPGSYEQYF
NA	TRBV24-1	TRBJ2-7	16	CATSDLVGRVTYEQYF
NA	TRBV7-2	TRBJ2-7	15	CASSLDPEGSYEQYF
NA	TRBV3-1	TRBJ2-5	15	CASSLRDLPGETQYF
NA	TRBV4-1	TRBJ2-7	14	CASSPTAGSGEQYF
NA	TRBV3-1	TRBJ2-2	16	CASTSGTPSYTGELFF
NA	TRBV5-8	TRBJ2-3	12	CASSFRSDTQYF
NA	TRBV4-1	TRBJ2-7	16	CASSALGGDGSYEQYF
NA	TRBV27	TRBJ2-7	15	CASSGKRGLPYEQYF
TRBD2	TRBV11-2	NA	18	CASSLVAGGPGTYNEQYF